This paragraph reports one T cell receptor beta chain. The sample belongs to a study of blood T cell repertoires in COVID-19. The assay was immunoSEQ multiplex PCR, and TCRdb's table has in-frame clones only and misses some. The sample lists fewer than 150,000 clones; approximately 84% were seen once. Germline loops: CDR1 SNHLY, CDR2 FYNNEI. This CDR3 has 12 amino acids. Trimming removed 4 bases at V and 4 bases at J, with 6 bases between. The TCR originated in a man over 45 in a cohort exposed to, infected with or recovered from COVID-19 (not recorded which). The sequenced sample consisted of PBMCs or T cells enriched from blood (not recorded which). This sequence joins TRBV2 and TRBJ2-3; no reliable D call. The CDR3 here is CASSGEADTQYF. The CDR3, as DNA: TGTGCCAGCAGTGGTGAGGCAGATACGCAGTATTTT.